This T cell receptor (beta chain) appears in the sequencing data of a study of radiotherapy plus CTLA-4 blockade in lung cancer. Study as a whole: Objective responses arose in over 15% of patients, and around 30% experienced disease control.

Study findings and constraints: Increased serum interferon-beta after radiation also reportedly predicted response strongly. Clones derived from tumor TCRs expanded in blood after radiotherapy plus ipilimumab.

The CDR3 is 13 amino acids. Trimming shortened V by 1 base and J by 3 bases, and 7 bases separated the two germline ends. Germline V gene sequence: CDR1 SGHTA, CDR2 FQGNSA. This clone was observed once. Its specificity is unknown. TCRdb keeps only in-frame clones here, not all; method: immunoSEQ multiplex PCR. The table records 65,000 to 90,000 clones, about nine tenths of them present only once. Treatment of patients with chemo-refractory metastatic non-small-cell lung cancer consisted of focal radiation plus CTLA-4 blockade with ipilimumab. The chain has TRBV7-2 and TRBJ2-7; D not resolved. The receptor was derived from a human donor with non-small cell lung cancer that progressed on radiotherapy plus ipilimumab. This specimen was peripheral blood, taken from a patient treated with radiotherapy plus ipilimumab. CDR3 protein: CASSLDLVYEQYF. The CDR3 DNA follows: TGTGCCAGCAGCTTAGATCTAGTCTACGAGCAGTACTTC.